One sample yielded the 26 T cell receptor beta chains listed below, sequenced in a study of blood T cell repertoires in COVID-19. TCRdb's table, derived via immunoSEQ multiplex PCR, lists solely in-frame clones and lacks some. The repertoire has 150,000 or so clones, roughly 85% of them found once; the top ten carry just under 3%. The sequenced sample consisted of PBMCs or T cells enriched from blood (not recorded which). All receptors come from a woman in her forties or fifties who had recovered from COVID-19.

The chain is built from TRBV19 and TRBJ1-1, with D perhaps matching TRBD1 (5 bases). The CDR3 sequence is 14 residues long. Trimming removed 5 bases from V and 0 bases from J, with 10 bases in between. Germline V gene sequence: CDR1 LNHDA, CDR2 SQIVND (reference sequence). CDR3 in amino acids: CASSLTAMNTEAFF. CDR3 coding DNA: TGTGCCAGTAGTTTGACAGCTATGAACACTGAAGCTTTCTTT.

The genes are TRBV11-3 and TRBJ2-7, with 8 bases identical to TRBD1. CDR3 size: 12 residues. From germline, CDR1 is SGHNT and CDR2 YENEEA. J gave up 6 bases and V 4 bases, and 2 bases lay outside the gene matches. The CDR3 DNA is TGTGCCAGCAGCTCGCAGGGGGCCGAGCAGTACTTC. Translated: CASSSQGAEQYF.

The J gene is TRBJ1-3, the V gene TRBV18; D is unclear. The CDR3 consists of 16 residues. V was clipped by 0 bases and J by 0 bases, with 9 bases between them. Germline V gene lookup returns CDR1 KGHSH and CDR2 LQKENI. The DNA for the CDR3 is TGTGCCAGCTCACCACCGAGGGCAAGCTCTGGAAACACCATATATTTT. It is translated as CASSPPRASSGNTIYF.

The CDR3 spells CASRTRDSPLHF. The CDR3 DNA reads TGTGCCAGCCGCACCCGCGATTCACCCCTCCACTTT. V usage is TRBV6-5 and J usage is TRBJ1-6; D gene ambiguous. Germline lookup yields CDR1 MNHEY and CDR2 SVGAGI. The CDR3 extends over 12 amino acids. V was trimmed by 8 bases and J by 8 bases, leaving 10 bases between them.

This clone is a singleton in its sample. This chain connects TRBV28 to TRBJ1-1, with 9 nucleotides matching TRBD1. Germline V gives CDR1 MDHEN, CDR2 SYDVKM. V dropped 6 bases and J dropped 1; count of bases not matched to a gene: 3. The CDR3 runs to 14 residues. The CDR3 protein is CASRQGQGNTEAFF. The DNA of the CDR3 is TGTGCCAGCAGACAGGGACAGGGGAACACTGAAGCTTTCTTT.

This sequence joins TRBV28 and TRBJ1-4; D ambiguous. Trimming cost V 4 bases and J 7 bases, with 13 bases left between them. From germline, CDR1 is MDHEN and CDR2 SYDVKM. The CDR3 has 14 amino acids. The CDR3 is CASSSGERREKLFF. Written as DNA, the CDR3 is TGTGCCAGCAGTTCCGGGGAGAGGCGTGAAAAACTGTTTTTT.

The chain joins TRBV7-9 to TRBJ2-1, with D possibly TRBD2 on 7 matching bases. The V gene lost 1 base and the J gene lost 7 bases, with 11 bases spanning the gap. Germline CDR1 and CDR2: SEHNR and FQNEAQ (reference sequence). The CDR3 totals 14 residues. CDR3 coding DNA: TGTGCCAGCAGCTTAGGAGGGGGGGCGAATGAGCAGTTCTTC. This codes for CASSLGGGANEQFF.

This clone was detected a few times. The V call is TRBV30, the J call TRBJ1-1; 7 bases align to TRBD1. From germline, CDR1 is GTSNPN and CDR2 SVGIG (reference sequence). This CDR3 spans 12 amino acids. V was clipped by 8 bases and J by 1 base; unmatched bases: 4. The CDR3 nucleotides read TGTGCCACCAGGGGGGAGAACACTGAAGCTTTCTTT. Encoded protein: CATRGENTEAFF.

The chain is built from TRBV5-1 and TRBJ1-2; the match to TRBD1 covers 11 bases. J lost 6 bases, V lost 4 bases, and 11 bases had no gene match. CDR3 size: 16 residues. The germline gives CDR1 SGHRS, CDR2 YFSETQ. CDR3 coding DNA: TGCGCCAGCAGCCTCGGGACAGGGGGGATTAAGGATGGCTACACCTTC. Translated, it gives CASSLGTGGIKDGYTF.

The chain couples TRBV6-5 to TRBJ2-7, with a possible D match to TRBD2 (6 bases). The CDR3 spans 14 residues. The V end was cut by 6 bases, the J end by 4 bases, with 16 bases between. Germline CDR1 reads MNHEY; CDR2 reads SVGAGI. The CDR3 nucleotides read TGTGCCAGCAGCCGGCGGGGAACTGGGTACGAGCAGTACTTC. Amino acids: CASSRRGTGYEQYF.

The chain uses TRBV5-1 and TRBJ2-2; D might be TRBD1 (5 bases). CDR3 length: 15 amino acids. Germline lookup yields CDR1 SGHRS and CDR2 YFSETQ. The V and J ends lost 0 bases and 6 bases respectively, with 12 bases between them. Written as DNA, the CDR3 is TGCGCCAGCAGCTTGGATAACAGCAGGGCCGGGGAGCTGTTTTTT. Its protein product is CASSLDNSRAGELFF.

This chain uses TRBV28 with TRBJ1-5, with D possibly matching TRBD1 (6 bases). Trimming stripped 3 bases from V and 5 bases from J, with 8 bases between. Germline CDR1 reads MDHEN; CDR2 reads SYDVKM. This CDR3 is built from 13 residues. CDR3 nucleotides: TGTGCCAGCAGTTTCAGGGGAGATCAGCCCCAGCATTTT. Its translation is CASSFRGDQPQHF.

V and J are TRBV28 and TRBJ2-7; TRBD2 aligns across 9 bases. This CDR3 has 17 amino acids. Germline V CDR1 and CDR2: MDHEN, SYDVKM. The ends lost 5 bases at V and 0 bases at J; junction bases unmatched: 11. CDR3 amino acids: CASSPPASGDYSYEQYF. The CDR3 DNA is TGTGCCAGCAGTCCCCCGGCTAGCGGGGACTACTCCTACGAGCAGTACTTC. Supplemented by reference TRBV28 and TRBJ2-7, the full variable domain reads DVKVTQSSRYLVKRTGEKVFLECVQDMDHENMFWYRQDPGLGLRLIYFSYDVKMKEKGDIPEGYSVSREKKERFSLILESASTNQTSMYLCASSPPASGDYSYEQYFGPGTRLTVT.

The rearrangement links TRBV4-1 to TRBJ2-7; TRBD1 aligns across 10 bases. The CDR3 covers 15 residues. Germline loops: CDR1 MGHRA, CDR2 YSYEKL. Trimming cost V 3 bases and J 3 bases; bases outside gene matches: 5. CDR3 sequence reads: CASSQGQGPSYEQYF. The CDR3 DNA sequence: TGCGCCAGCAGCCAGGGACAGGGGCCGAGCTACGAGCAGTACTTC.

The rearrangement links TRBV5-6 to TRBJ1-2; 7 bases agree with TRBD1. The CDR3 runs to 15 residues. Germline CDR1 and CDR2: SGHDT and YYEEEE. J was trimmed by 0 bases and V by 3 bases; bases with no gene match: 5. The DNA for the CDR3 is TGTGCCAGCAGCTGGTGGGACAGTCCTAACTATGGCTACACCTTC. Protein sequence: CASSWWDSPNYGYTF.

This clone showed up just once. This chain uses TRBV24-1 with TRBJ2-5; TRBD2 aligns across 7 bases. Germline V gene sequence: CDR1 KGHDR, CDR2 SFDVKD. This CDR3 contains 16 residues. Trimming took 4 bases from V and 5 from J; bases not matched to a gene: 12. CDR3 in amino acids: CATSEPAAGGGETQYF. Written as DNA, the CDR3 is TGTGCCACCAGTGAGCCCGCGGCCGGGGGAGGGGAGACCCAGTACTTC.

Only one count was recorded for this clone. The chain is built from TRBV28 and TRBJ2-3; 8 nucleotides match TRBD2. CDR1 MDHEN and CDR2 SYDVKM come from the germline V gene. The CDR3 consists of 15 residues. Germline trimming cut 4 bases from V and 2 bases from J; bases unmatched to any gene: 5. CDR3 sequence (DNA): TGTGCCAGCAGTTCGGGGGGGGGCTCCACAGATACGCAGTATTTT. Protein: CASSSGGGSTDTQYF.

The gene calls are TRBV27 and TRBJ1-5, with a possible D match to TRBD1 (6 bases). The V end lost 1 base, the J end lost 1 base, and 14 bases lay between the germline ends. The length of the CDR3 is 17 residues. In germline, CDR1 is MNHEY, CDR2 SMNVEV (reference sequence). CDR3 DNA: TGTGCCAGCAGTTTATACGGGGGGCATGCGAGCAATCAGCCCCAGCATTTT. Translated: CASSLYGGHASNQPQHF.

The rearrangement uses TRBV3-1 (or the pseudogene TRBV3-2) and TRBJ2-2, with D possibly TRBD1 on 5 matching bases. The CDR3 spans 15 residues. Trimming shortened V by 1 base and J by 3 bases, and 9 bases separated the two germline ends. The germline gives CDR1 LGHDT, CDR2 YNNKEL (reference sequence). In DNA, the CDR3 is TGTGCCAGCAGCCAAGGCGCAGGGTACACCGGGGAGCTGTTTTTT. Translating it yields CASSQGAGYTGELFF.

V is TRBV19 and J is TRBJ2-3, with D possibly being TRBD2 (6 bases). Germline V gene lookup returns CDR1 LNHDA and CDR2 SQIVND (reference sequence). The CDR3 totals 17 residues. V was trimmed by 3 bases and J by 2 bases, leaving 18 bases between them. The CDR3 DNA sequence: TGTGCCAGTAGTATGGGGCTGTGGAGGGACCCCACAGATACGCAGTATTTT. Its protein is CASSMGLWRDPTDTQYF.

The gene calls are TRBV18 and TRBJ1-5; 10 nucleotides agree with TRBD1. Trimming cost V 3 bases and J 5 bases; bases outside gene matches: 4. The CDR3 is made up of 15 amino acids. In germline, CDR1 is KGHSH, CDR2 LQKENI. The CDR3 nucleotides are TGTGCCAGCTCACCGGGACAGGGGCAGGATCAGCCCCAGCATTTT. Amino acids: CASSPGQGQDQPQHF.

This chain connects TRBV10-3 to TRBJ2-1, with 10 positions matching TRBD2. CDR3 length: 15 residues. V lost 4 bases and J lost 4; bases outside the gene matches: 4. Per the germline V gene, CDR1 is ENHRY and CDR2 is SYGVKD. CDR3 nucleotide sequence: TGTGCCATCAGTGTTTTAGCGGGGGGATACAATGAGCAGTTCTTC. Translation gives CAISVLAGGYNEQFF.

The V call is TRBV27, the J call TRBJ1-1; 8 nucleotides align to TRBD1. The CDR3 contains 15 residues. V gave up 4 bases and J gave up 4 bases; unmatched junction bases: 8. CDR1 and CDR2 (germline): MNHEY, SMNVEV (reference sequence). CDR3 bases: TGTGCCAGCAGTTCGCCCGGACAGGGAGTCACTGAAGCTTTCTTT. Translated, it gives CASSSPGQGVTEAFF.

The genes are TRBV21-1 and TRBJ1-5; the tabulated D call, TRBD1, remains unverified against the DNA. TRBV21-1 is shown as a pseudogene. The CDR3 runs to 14 residues. The DNA for the CDR3 is TGTGCCAGCAGCAAAGGTCATAGCAATCAGCCCCAGCATTTT. Translating it yields CASSKGHSNQPQHF.

The V gene is TRBV12-5, the J gene TRBJ2-1; the match to TRBD2 covers 10 bases. The germline V gene has CDR1 LGHNT and CDR2 FRNRAP. This CDR3 comprises 16 residues. The V segment lost 2 bases and the J segment 7 bases; nucleotides outside the gene matches: 8. CDR3 sequence: CASGLRLAGEGNEQFF. CDR3 DNA: TGTGCTAGTGGTTTGAGGCTAGCGGGAGAGGGAAATGAGCAGTTCTTC.

CDR3 sequence reads: CASSQDYRVVGPETQYF. Written as DNA, the CDR3 is TGCGCCAGCAGCCAAGATTACAGGGTCGTGGGCCCCGAGACCCAGTACTTC. The gene calls are TRBV4-1 and TRBJ2-5; maybe TRBD1 (6 bases). The CDR3 loop spans 17 amino acids. The V gene lost 0 bases and the J gene lost 5 bases, with 19 bases spanning the gap. Germline lookup yields CDR1 MGHRA and CDR2 YSYEKL.